The clone carrying this TCR beta chain turned up a few times. Its specificity is not known. The assay was immunoSEQ multiplex PCR, and TCRdb's table has in-frame clones only and misses some. The sample has tens of thousands of clones, 81% seen once. Germline CDR1 is LNHDA and CDR2 is SQIVND (reference sequence). Trimming pared 3 bases from V and 0 bases from J, leaving 21 bases between. The CDR3 consists of 20 residues. This sample was included in a study of a mutant IDH1 vaccine in newly diagnosed glioma. As for time point: week 35, safety follow-up. Vaccine doses each comprised 300 ug of mutant IDH1 20-mer peptide, with topical imiquimod.

V gene TRBV19 combines with J gene TRBJ1-6; perhaps TRBD1 as D (6 bases). This TCR was sampled from a woman in her forties with glioma. Some clones in this sample may be carry-over from other donors' samples. Sequencing was performed on PBMCs, taken from a glioma patient whose treatment included an IDH1 peptide vaccine. CDR3 in DNA: TGTGCCAGTAGTATCTCGACAGGCGTAATTTCGAGCTCCTATAATTCACCCCTCCACTTT. This sequence encodes CASSISTGVISSSYNSPLHF. The full variable domain, rest sourced from reference TRBV19 and TRBJ1-6, is DGGITQSPKYLFRKEGQNVTLSCEQNLNHDAMYWYRQDPGQGLRLIYYSQIVNDFQKGDIAEGYSVSREKKESFPLTVTSAQKNPTAFYLCASSISTGVISSSYNSPLHFGNGTRLTVT.